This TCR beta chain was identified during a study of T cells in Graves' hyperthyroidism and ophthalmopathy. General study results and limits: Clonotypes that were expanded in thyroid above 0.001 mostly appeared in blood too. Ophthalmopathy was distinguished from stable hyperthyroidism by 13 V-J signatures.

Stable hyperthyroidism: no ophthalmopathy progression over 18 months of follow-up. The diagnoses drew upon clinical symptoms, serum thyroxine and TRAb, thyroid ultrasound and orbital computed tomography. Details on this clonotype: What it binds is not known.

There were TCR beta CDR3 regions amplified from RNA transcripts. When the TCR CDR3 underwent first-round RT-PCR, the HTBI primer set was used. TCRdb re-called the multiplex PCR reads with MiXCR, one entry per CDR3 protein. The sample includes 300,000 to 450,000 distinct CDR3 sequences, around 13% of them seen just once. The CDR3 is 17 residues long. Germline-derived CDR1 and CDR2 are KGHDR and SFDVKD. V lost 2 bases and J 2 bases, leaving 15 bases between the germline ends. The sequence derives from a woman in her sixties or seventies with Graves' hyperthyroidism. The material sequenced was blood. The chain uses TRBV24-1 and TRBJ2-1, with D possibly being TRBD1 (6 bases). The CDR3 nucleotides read TGTGCCACCAGTGATTCCGGTGAACAGGGCCCCTACAATGAGCAGTTCTTC. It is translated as CATSDSGEQGPYNEQFF.